This T cell receptor beta chain was sequenced for a study of blood T cell repertoires in COVID-19. Sequenced by immunoSEQ multiplex PCR; TCRdb stores in-frame clones only, minus some. Seen here are 150,000 to 200,000 clones, 70% to 90% observed once, and the top ten hold around 6%. V was cut by 5 bases and J by 0 bases, with 11 bases left in between. Germline assignment: CDR1 SNHLY and CDR2 FYNNEI. The CDR3 extends over 15 amino acids. Source material: PBMCs or T cells enriched from blood (not recorded which). The TCR sequence derives from a man aged 35 to 55 who had recovered from COVID-19. This chain connects TRBV2 to TRBJ1-3; a weak D match, TRBD1 (5 bases). CDR3 region: CASSPWGGSGNTIYF. CDR3 bases: TGTGCCAGCAGTCCATGGGGGGGCTCTGGAAACACCATATATTTT.